The clone carrying this T cell receptor (beta chain) appeared once. In building TCR beta libraries, iRepertoire HTBI primers were used together with Arm-PCR of CDR3 regions. TCRdb reanalysed the multiplex PCR reads using MiXCR and keeps one entry per CDR3 protein. The sample records 680,000 or so distinct CDR3 sequences, roughly 15% being singletons. These data belong to a study of regulatory T cells in long-lasting Graves disease. As for time point: newly diagnosed GD, antithyroid drugs for less than 3 months. The TCR library was made from RNA extracted from PBMCs. Tubes containing EDTA received 8.5 to 9 milliliters of drawn peripheral blood. The CDR3 consists of 14 residues. V lost 1 base and J 5 bases, leaving 10 bases between the germline ends. The germline CDR1 and CDR2 sequences are MGHRA and YSYEKL. The same sample was also used in a study of T cells in Graves' hyperthyroidism and ophthalmopathy.

The sample was peripheral blood mononuclear cells (PBMCs), taken at new diagnosis, from a patient treated with antithyroid drugs. The chain joins TRBV4-1 to TRBJ2-3; D is perhaps TRBD1 or TRBD2 (5 bases each). The sequence came from a woman aged 25 to 39 with Graves disease. The CDR3 spells CASSQAQGVDTQYF. DNA of the CDR3: TGCGCCAGCAGCCAAGCCCAGGGAGTAGATACGCAGTATTTT.